A selection of T cell receptor beta chains follows, all from one sample in a study of T cell changes during pregnancy in multiple sclerosis. Sequencing was performed with immunoSEQ multiplex PCR; in TCRdb, only in-frame clones are kept and a portion is missing. The sample records some 27,000 clones, around 86% being singletons. Here the sequenced sample was CD4+ T cells from peripheral blood mononuclear cells, taken in the first trimester of pregnancy. The receptor set was obtained from a female donor in good health, enrolled as a control in a pregnancy study. Each CDR3 is given with its conserved first and last residue. The order of the fields is CDR3 length, D gene, V gene, J gene, CDR3 protein. D genes are given only for firm matches.

16	TRBD1	TRBV11-1	TRBJ2-5	CASSLWTGEPQETQYF
16	.	TRBV9	TRBJ2-3	CASSILKGGFTDTQYF
16	.	TRBV12-2	TRBJ2-7	CASRRTDRKSAYEQYF
20	.	TRBV7-8	TRBJ1-4	CASSLTRGGGGGATNEKLFF
14	.	TRBV2	TRBJ1-6	CASTSDSRGSPLHF
13	TRBD2	TRBV4-3	TRBJ2-1	CASSQDLGGEQFF
14	TRBD1	TRBV19	TRBJ1-1	CASSTAGGRGEAFF
16	TRBD2	TRBV6-6	TRBJ2-3	CASNSGTSGGTDTQYF
14	TRBD2	TRBV5-4	TRBJ2-3	CASSAAGGPDTQYF
16	.	TRBV19	TRBJ2-3	CASRGSGEFFTDTQYF
11	.	TRBV20-1	TRBJ2-3	CSASSVDTQYF
14	.	TRBV30	TRBJ2-3	CAWSGHFLTDTQYF
18	TRBD1	TRBV14	TRBJ2-4	CASSQGAGYWTGLNIQYF
14	.	TRBV7-2	TRBJ2-1	CASSAQRSGSEQFF
14	.	TRBV6-1	TRBJ1-3	CASRRGGPGNTIYF
14	TRBD1	TRBV11-2	TRBJ1-2	CASSLVEGAGGYTF
15	.	TRBV28	TRBJ2-1	CASSLTSPSYNEQFF
13	TRBD1	TRBV28	TRBJ2-5	CASRGQGQETQYF
19	TRBD1	TRBV12-5	TRBJ2-1	CASGLVLLLDRGLYNEQFF
14	TRBD2	TRBV7-9	TRBJ2-1	CASSLVAGGAKQFF
12	.	TRBV5-1	TRBJ2-5	CASSEDQETQYF
14	.	TRBV6-1	TRBJ1-4	CASSDRGTAEKLFF
16	TRBD1	TRBV13	TRBJ1-1	CASSFRQGAVNTEAFF
16	.	TRBV11-2	TRBJ1-3	CASSLDPRGAGNTIYF
17	.	TRBV21-1	TRBJ2-2	CASSSNRGREATGELFF
14	TRBD1	TRBV9	TRBJ1-2	CASSARTGNYGYTF
15	TRBD1	TRBV6-1	TRBJ2-7	CASSGRQGGTYEQYF
15	.	TRBV5-8	TRBJ2-1	CASSLEVAAHNEQFF
15	TRBD1	TRBV7-8	TRBJ2-7	CASSLRQGAQYEQYF
14	.	TRBV5-1	TRBJ2-7	CASSLGSVNYEQYF
13	.	TRBV28	TRBJ2-7	CASSWQGWYEQYF
17	.	TRBV5-1	TRBJ2-3	CASSNVRGASEEDTQYF
13	.	TRBV7-2	TRBJ2-1	CASSLVGNNEQFF
13	TRBD1	TRBV10-3	TRBJ2-5	CAISGGTGETQYF
15	TRBD1	TRBV4-2	TRBJ1-1	CATQTGDRMATEAFF
13	.	TRBV10-3	TRBJ1-5	CAISDGYNQPQHF
15	TRBD1	TRBV19	TRBJ1-5	CATADRASRNQPQHF
15	TRBD1	TRBV28	TRBJ1-5	CASTWRDRGLQPQHF
15	TRBD2	TRBV5-6	TRBJ2-5	CASSLTSGGRETQYF
16	.	TRBV19	TRBJ2-3	CASSEQATLNTDTQYF
11	TRBD1	TRBV20-1	TRBJ1-5	CSAEGQGRMHF
16	TRBD2	TRBV11-3	TRBJ2-3	CASSSRTSVRTDTQYF
14	TRBD1	TRBV5-1	TRBJ1-4	CASSPGTANEKLFF
16	TRBD2	TRBV11-3	TRBJ2-3	CASSPGLAGAGDTQYF
17	TRBD2	TRBV27	TRBJ2-2	CASSDGLAGGPSGELFF
13	TRBD1	TRBV28	TRBJ1-2	CASRYRGGDGYTF